What follows describes a single TCR beta chain. Antigen: not known. Germline V lookup: CDR1 GTSNPN, CDR2 SVGIG (reference sequence). The CDR3 is 11 amino acids. Trimming left V 2 bases short and J 2 bases short, with 1 base between. The sample comes from a study of siplizumab effects on memory and regulatory T cells. TCRdb's table, derived via immunoSEQ multiplex PCR, lists solely in-frame clones and lacks some. The sample lists 90,000 to 120,000 clones, 94% occurring once. Notes on the study in general: Alloreactive sequences tracing back to unstimulated CD4+ memory cells were significantly reduced by siplizumab. Naive T cells appeared more diverse than memory cells and seemed to be major alloresponse contributors.

This chain links TRBV30 with TRBJ2-4; D ambiguous. The TCR comes from a human donor in good health. Sequenced: Tregs sorted from blood. The CDR3 loop reads CAWSPKNIQYF. The CDR3 coding sequence is TGTGCCTGGAGTCCCAAAAACATTCAGTACTTC.